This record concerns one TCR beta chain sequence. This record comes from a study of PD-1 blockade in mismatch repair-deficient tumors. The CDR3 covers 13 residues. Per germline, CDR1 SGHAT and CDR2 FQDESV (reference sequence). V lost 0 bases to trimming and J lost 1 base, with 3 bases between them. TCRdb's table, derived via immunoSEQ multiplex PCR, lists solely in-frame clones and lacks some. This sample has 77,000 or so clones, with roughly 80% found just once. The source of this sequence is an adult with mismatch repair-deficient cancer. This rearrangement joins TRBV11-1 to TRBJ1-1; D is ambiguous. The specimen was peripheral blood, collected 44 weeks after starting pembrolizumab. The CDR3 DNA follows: TGTGCCAGCAGCTTAGCAGAGAACACTGAAGCTTTCTTT. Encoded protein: CASSLAENTEAFF.